The clone carrying this T cell receptor beta chain has just a few counts. The antigen is not known. This specimen belongs to a study of vaccination effects on CD4 cells after COVID-19. The CDR3 spans 14 residues. Germline V lookup: CDR1 SNHLY, CDR2 FYNNEI. Trimming left V 4 bases short and J 5 bases short, with 14 bases between. Antigen-specific CD4+ T cells expanded by the ViraFEST assay with viral peptide pools were then sequenced. A roughly ten-day culture period preceded the isolation of CD4+ T cells. Two-dose BNT162b2 or mRNA-1273 vaccination was given to participants. Sequenced by immunoSEQ multiplex PCR; TCRdb stores in-frame clones only, minus some. The sample has over 25,000 clones, approximately 70% seen once.

V usage is TRBV2 and J usage is TRBJ1-1; D perhaps matches TRBD1 (6 bases). The sequence came from a human donor who received a COVID-19 vaccine. The sequences come from CD4+ T cells from PBMCs cultured with HCoV-229E spike peptides, collected after COVID-19 vaccination. In DNA, the CDR3 is TGTGCCAGCAGTGTCCAGGGGTGGAGTACTGAAGCTTTCTTT. Protein sequence: CASSVQGWSTEAFF.